A selection of T cell receptor beta chains follows, all from one sample in a study of blood T cell repertoires in COVID-19. Produced via immunoSEQ multiplex PCR; TCRdb's table is partial and in-frame only. The sample lists fewer than 110,000 clones; 90% to 95% were seen once. Specimen: peripheral blood. The receptors stem from a woman aged 25 to 39 with acute or convalescent COVID-19. Each CDR3 is given with its conserved first and last residue. Fields, in order: clone size, J gene, V gene, D gene, CDR3 protein, CDR3 DNA. The D gene is left open where the match is weak. Size tells how often a clone was seen (once, few, many) or the class of an expanded clone, and some rows leave it out.

once TRBJ2-7 TRBV25-1 TRBD2 CASSDSSGREWAYEQYF TGTGCCAGCAGTGATTCTAGCGGGAGAGAATGGGCCTACGAGCAGTACTTC
. TRBJ1-4 TRBV30 . CAYAQFNEKLFF TGTGCCTACGCACAGTTTAATGAAAAACTGTTTTTT
. TRBJ1-1 TRBV6-5 . CASSYWTVNTEAFF TGTGCCAGCAGCTACTGGACAGTGAACACTGAAGCTTTCTTT
. TRBJ2-1 TRBV10-2 TRBD2 CASRETSGSLNEQFF TGCGCCAGCAGAGAGACTAGCGGGAGCCTCAATGAGCAGTTCTTC
. TRBJ1-5 TRBV27 . CASSLSAGNQPQHF TGTGCCAGCAGTTTATCGGCGGGGAATCAGCCCCAGCATTTT
once TRBJ1-6 TRBV7-2 . CASSRGGPLHF TGTGCCAGCAGCCGCGGGGGGCCCCTCCACTTT
. TRBJ2-7 TRBV7-8 . CASSFGGFGDEQYF TGTGCCAGCAGCTTCGGGGGTTTCGGCGACGAGCAGTACTTC
. TRBJ2-7 TRBV25-1 . CASSVDWDYEQYF TGTGCCAGCAGTGTGGACTGGGATTACGAGCAGTACTTC
few TRBJ2-7 TRBV14 . CASRQGQGNSYEQYF TGTGCCAGCAGACAAGGCCAGGGTAATTCCTACGAGCAGTACTTC
. TRBJ2-7 TRBV7-9 TRBD2 CASGTSGSSPYEQYF TGTGCCAGCGGAACTAGCGGGAGTTCCCCCTACGAGCAGTACTTC
. TRBJ2-1 TRBV9 TRBD2 CASSVGPAGAIYNEQFF TGTGCCAGCAGCGTAGGCCCAGCGGGGGCAATTTACAATGAGCAGTTCTTC
. TRBJ2-3 TRBV28 TRBD2 CASSLRHQPGTSGPRQYF TGTGCCAGCAGTTTACGCCACCAACCCGGGACTAGCGGGCCCAGGCAGTATTTT
. TRBJ1-2 TRBV27 TRBD1 CASSLKGRQGGGYGYTF TGTGCCAGCAGTTTAAAGGGAAGACAGGGTGGGGGCTATGGCTACACCTTC
. TRBJ1-2 TRBV28 TRBD1 CASSPGTGYTF TGTGCCAGCAGCCCAGGGACAGGGTACACCTTC
. TRBJ2-3 TRBV6-6 . CASSGVATSTDTQYF TGTGCCAGCAGCGGGGTGGCTACTAGCACAGATACGCAGTATTTT
. TRBJ2-2 TRBV28 . CASSLWLGAVNTGELFF TGTGCCAGCAGTTTATGGCTAGGGGCTGTTAACACCGGGGAGCTGTTTTTT
once TRBJ1-4 TRBV28 TRBD1 CASSLPVTGGNEKLFF TGTGCCAGCAGTTTACCCGTGACAGGGGGCAATGAAAAACTGTTTTTT
. TRBJ1-6 TRBV3-1/TRBV3-2 . CASSQERQGLSPLHF TGTGCCAGCAGCCAAGAGCGCCAGGGATTATCACCCCTCCACTTT
. TRBJ1-1 TRBV9 . CASSVVTGSEAFF TGTGCCAGCAGCGTAGTTACGGGTAGTGAAGCTTTCTTT
. TRBJ1-6 TRBV11-2 TRBD1 CASSYSGTGMRNSPLHF TGTGCCAGCAGCTATTCCGGGACAGGGATGAGGAATTCACCCCTCCACTTT
. TRBJ2-5 TRBV28 . CASRPPNRQETQYF TGTGCCAGCAGACCCCCGAACAGGCAAGAGACCCAGTACTTC
. TRBJ1-4 TRBV28 . CASSLLLQLEKLFF TGTGCCAGCAGTTTATTATTACAGCTTGAAAAACTGTTTTTT
. TRBJ1-4 TRBV6-5 . CASRIQGGNEKLFF TGTGCCAGCAGAATACAGGGTGGGAATGAAAAACTGTTTTTT
. TRBJ1-5 TRBV10-3 TRBD1 CAISRDRELLSAQHF TGTGCCATCAGCCGGGACAGGGAACTCCTATCAGCCCAGCATTTT
. TRBJ2-3 TRBV12-3/TRBV12-4 . CASSSGLTDTQYF TGTGCCAGCAGTTCAGGCCTCACAGATACGCAGTATTTT
. TRBJ1-1 TRBV28 . CASEGLKAFF TGTGCCAGCGAGGGTCTGAAAGCTTTCTTT
. TRBJ1-2 TRBV19 TRBD1 CASTTGQGNYGYTF TGTGCCAGTACCACGGGACAGGGGAACTATGGCTACACCTTC
. TRBJ1-6 TRBV6-5 . CASTTGMANSPLHF TGTGCCAGCACTACAGGGATGGCCAATTCACCCCTCCACTTT
. TRBJ2-1 TRBV3-1/TRBV3-2 TRBD2 CASSQPGTSGGPTRFF TGTGCCAGCAGCCAACCCGGGACTAGCGGGGGACCTACCCGGTTCTTC
. TRBJ1-2 TRBV6-1 TRBD1 CASSDTGGWDGYTF TGTGCCAGCAGTGATACAGGGGGCTGGGATGGCTACACCTTC
. TRBJ1-4 TRBV25-1 . CASRPRDYYEKLFF TGTGCCAGCAGACCCCGGGACTACTATGAAAAACTGTTTTTT
. TRBJ1-2 TRBV4-3 . CASSQVRIRPASF TGCGCCAGCAGCCAAGTTCGGATCCGGCCTGCTAGCTTC
. TRBJ2-1 TRBV7-8 . CASSGDIFSYNEQFF TGTGCCAGCAGCGGAGACATATTTTCCTACAATGAGCAGTTCTTC
. TRBJ2-1 TRBV7-7 TRBD2 CASSLAGGNEQFF TGTGCTAGCAGCTTAGCGGGGGGGAATGAGCAGTTCTTC
. TRBJ2-2 TRBV2 TRBD2 CASSEERTSATGELFF TGTGCCAGCAGTGAAGAACGGACTAGCGCCACCGGGGAGCTGTTTTTT
once TRBJ2-7 TRBV7-8 TRBD2 CASSLEAGAVIIYEQYF TGTGCCAGCAGCTTAGAAGCGGGGGCGGTAATTATCTACGAGCAGTACTTC
. TRBJ2-5 TRBV7-9 . CASSLMGGGVEETQYF TGTGCCAGCAGCTTAATGGGAGGAGGAGTGGAAGAGACCCAGTACTTC
once TRBJ2-2 TRBV3-1/TRBV3-2 TRBD1 CASSRTGAGELFF TGTGCCAGCAGCCGTACAGGGGCCGGGGAGCTGTTTTTT
. TRBJ2-1 TRBV7-3 . CASSLMAPPYNEQFF TGTGCCAGCAGCTTAATGGCTCCCCCCTACAATGAGCAGTTCTTC
. TRBJ1-5 TRBV19 . CASRPGGGLRSNQPQHF TGTGCCAGTAGGCCGGGGGGGGGTCTTAGGAGCAATCAGCCCCAGCATTTT
. TRBJ1-5 TRBV6-2/TRBV6-3 TRBD1 CASSTDRGTYSNQPQHF TGTGCCAGCAGTACGGACAGGGGGACTTATAGCAATCAGCCCCAGCATTTT
once TRBJ1-4 TRBV28 TRBD1 CASSTDREKLFF TGTGCCAGCAGCACGGACAGGGAAAAACTGTTTTTT
once TRBJ1-2 TRBV19 . CASRGGGLNYGYTF TGTGCCAGTAGGGGAGGGGGTCTTAACTATGGCTACACCTTC
few TRBJ2-1 TRBV5-4 TRBD1 CASSPTIPTGREQFF TGTGCCAGCAGCCCGACAATACCGACAGGGCGTGAGCAGTTCTTC
. TRBJ2-3 TRBV5-1 TRBD1 CASSSSPTGPDTQYF TGCGCCAGCAGCTCCTCACCGACAGGGCCAGATACGCAGTATTTT
. TRBJ2-1 TRBV11-3 TRBD2 CASSKIAGGYNEQFF TGTGCCAGCAGCAAAATAGCGGGGGGTTACAATGAGCAGTTCTTC
. TRBJ2-7 TRBV28 TRBD2 CASSLGGVYEQYF TGTGCCAGCAGTTTAGGGGGGGTCTACGAGCAGTACTTC
. TRBJ1-4 TRBV6-5 TRBD1 CASSMGLTGTEKLFF TGTGCCAGCAGCATGGGACTGACAGGGACCGAAAAACTGTTTTTT
few TRBJ1-2 TRBV30 TRBD1 CAWNRDSVGYTF TGTGCCTGGAACCGGGACAGTGTTGGCTACACCTTC
. TRBJ1-4 TRBV5-1 . CASSLAGTNEKLFF TGCGCCAGCAGCTTGGCAGGTACTAATGAAAAACTGTTTTTT
once TRBJ2-3 TRBV4-1 . CASRGGVITDTQYF TGCGCCAGCAGAGGGGGGGTAATCACAGATACGCAGTATTTT